What follows are 10 T cell receptor beta chains derived from one specimen sequenced in a study of T cell responses to AZD1222 COVID-19 vaccine. Some clones are missing from TCRdb's copy, which holds only in-frame ones; the method was immunoSEQ multiplex PCR. Of 53,000 or so clones listed, 75% to 90% were seen once; the top ten hold roughly 19%. The sequenced sample was peripheral blood, obtained on day 0 of MenACWY control vaccination. These receptors originate from an adult in good health.

The chain joins TRBV29-1 to TRBJ2-1, with 7 bases matching TRBD1. The CDR3 loop spans 14 amino acids. Germline CDR1 is SQVTM and CDR2 is ANQGSEA. The J segment lost 7 bases and the V segment lost 3 bases, leaving 9 bases of the junction unmatched. The CDR3 sequence: CSVDPGQHTNEQFF. CDR3 DNA: TGCAGCGTTGATCCGGGACAGCATACTAATGAGCAGTTCTTC.

V is TRBV18 and J is TRBJ1-1; no firm D call. Germline CDR1 reads KGHSH; CDR2 reads LQKENI. This CDR3 contains 13 residues. V was cut by 2 bases and J by 0 bases, with 4 bases left in between. CDR3 bases: TGTGCCAGCTCACCAGGGATGAACACTGAAGCTTTCTTT. Protein: CASSPGMNTEAFF.

Of note for this clone: Other DNA variants within this sample encode the same CDR3. The chain is built from TRBV4-3 and TRBJ1-6; 9 bases align to TRBD1. Germline assignment: CDR1 LGHNA and CDR2 YSLEER. V lost 4 bases, J lost 7 bases, and 5 bases stayed unmatched. This CDR3 has 15 residues. CDR3 amino acids: CASSREDRGNSPLHF. The CDR3 nucleotides read TGCGCCAGCAGCCGAGAAGACAGGGGGAATTCACCCCTCCACTTT.

V is TRBV30 and J is TRBJ1-6, with 8 bases aligning to TRBD1. The V gene end was trimmed by 7 bases and the J gene end by 5 bases; junction bases not matched to a gene: 16. The CDR3 consists of 17 residues. CDR1 and CDR2 (germline): GTSNPN, SVGIG (reference sequence). CDR3 in amino acids: CASTGQAGPINNSPLHF. The CDR3 DNA reads as TGTGCCTCCACGGGACAGGCCGGACCGATAAATAATTCACCCCTCCACTTT. Drawing the rest from reference TRBV30 and TRBJ1-6, the complete variable domain is SQTIHQWPATLVQPVGSPLSLECTVEGTSNPNLYWYRQAAGRGLQLLFYSVGIGQISSEVPQNLSASRPQDRQFILSSKKLLLSDSGFYLCASTGQAGPINNSPLHFGNGTRLTVT.

In this sample, this clone turned up once. V usage is TRBV28 and J usage is TRBJ2-7; possibly TRBD2 for D (5 bases). The CDR3 is made up of 14 amino acids. The germline gives CDR1 MDHEN, CDR2 SYDVKM. V was shortened by 3 bases and J by 6 bases, with 15 bases between the two germline ends. CDR3 DNA sequence: TGTGCCAGCAGTTTGGTAAGACGGGGTGGCGAGCAGTACTTC. Amino acid sequence: CASSLVRRGGEQYF.

Here the CDR3 DNA reads TGTGCCAGCAGCTTGCTAGCGGGAGGAATGGAGCAGTACTTC. Amino acid sequence: CASSLLAGGMEQYF. The rearrangement joins TRBV5-6 to TRBJ2-7, with 11 bases fitting TRBD2. There are 14 residues in the CDR3. The V segment lost 1 base and the J segment 7 bases; nucleotides outside the gene matches: 4. Germline V CDR1 and CDR2: SGHDT, YYEEEE.

The J gene is TRBJ2-2, the V gene TRBV5-1; tentatively, D is TRBD1 (6 bases). V lost 2 bases to trimming and J lost 6 bases, with 14 bases between them. This CDR3 comprises 15 residues. Germline CDR1 is SGHRS and CDR2 is YFSETQ. The CDR3, as DNA: TGCGCCAGCAGCTTCCAACGCAGGGGTGCCGGGGAGCTGTTTTTT. Protein product: CASSFQRRGAGELFF.

V is TRBV7-9 and J is TRBJ2-2, with 7 bases fitting TRBD2. Germline V gene lookup returns CDR1 SEHNR and CDR2 FQNEAQ (reference sequence). Trimming took 1 base from V and 1 from J; bases not matched to a gene: 3. This CDR3 spans 16 amino acids. CDR3 nucleotides: TGTGCCAGCAGCTTAGTTGGACTAGGGAACACCGGGGAGCTGTTTTTT. Encoded protein: CASSLVGLGNTGELFF. Full variable domain (missing parts from reference TRBV7-9 and TRBJ2-2): DTGVSQNPRHKITKRGQNVTFRCDPISEHNRLYWYRQTLGQGPEFLTYFQNEAQLEKSRLLSDRFSAERPKGSFSTLEIQRTEQGDSAMYLCASSLVGLGNTGELFFGEGSRLTVL.

The chain recombines TRBV5-1 with TRBJ1-6, with D tentatively TRBD1 (5 bases). The V gene's germline CDR1 is SGHRS and CDR2 YFSETQ. The V gene lost 4 bases and the J gene lost 2 bases, with 13 bases spanning the gap. The CDR3 is 16 amino acids. CDR3: CASSVGGGAYNSPLHF. CDR3 nucleotide sequence: TGCGCCAGCAGCGTTGGGGGGGGTGCCTATAATTCACCCCTCCACTTT.

This clone occurred a few times. The chain carries TRBV10-1 and TRBJ2-1, with D maybe TRBD2 (6 bases). Deletions cut 11 bases from V and 5 bases from J, with 10 bases between. CDR1 and CDR2 (germline): WNHNN, SYGVQD (reference sequence). This CDR3 has 11 amino acids. The CDR3 loop is CARDFHNEQFF. CDR3 DNA sequence: TGCGCCCGGGACTTCCACAATGAGCAGTTCTTC.